The 17 T cell receptor beta chains listed next were all sequenced from one sample in a study of T cell repertoires in cytomegalovirus infection. The antigens these receptors bind are not known. TCRdb used MiXCR to reprocess the reads, holding one entry per CDR3 protein. The data show approximately 1,000,000 distinct CDR3 sequences, roughly a third seen once. Here the sequenced sample was cultured CD8+ T cells from PBMCs, taken from culture after CMV antigen stimulation. The origin of the receptors is a human donor in good health (CMV status not recorded). Some clones in this sample may be carry-over from other donors' samples.

This clonotype was recorded a few times. This chain joins TRBV19 and TRBJ2-2, with D possibly being TRBD2 (5 bases). Trimming took 0 bases from V and 6 from J, leaving 11 bases between them. This CDR3 has 15 amino acids. The germline CDR1 and CDR2 sequences are LNHDA and SQIVND (reference sequence). CDR3 protein: CASSIDNGVAGELFF. The CDR3 DNA reads as TGTGCCAGTAGTATAGATAACGGGGTGGCCGGGGAGCTGTTTTTT. Supplemented by reference TRBV19 and TRBJ2-2, the full variable domain reads DGGITQSPKYLFRKEGQNVTLSCEQNLNHDAMYWYRQDPGQGLRLIYYSQIVNDFQKGDIAEGYSVSREKKESFPLTVTSAQKNPTAFYLCASSIDNGVAGELFFGEGSRLTVL.

This sequence joins TRBV6-4 and TRBJ2-2; weak D call: TRBD2 (6 bases). Trimming took off 0 bases at V and 1 base at J, with 6 bases between the two ends. Germline V lookup: CDR1 MRHNA, CDR2 SNTAGT. This CDR3 contains 15 residues. In nucleotides, the CDR3 is TGTGCCAGCAGTGACTCGGGACTGAACACCGGGGAGCTGTTTTTT. Translating gives CASSDSGLNTGELFF.

V gene TRBV10-3 combines with J gene TRBJ1-5; tentative D call: TRBD1 (6 bases). There are 15 residues in the CDR3. Germline V gene lookup returns CDR1 ENHRY and CDR2 SYGVKD. The ends were cut back, 4 bases at V and 3 bases at J, with 13 bases in the middle. The CDR3 loop reads CAISGDTAVNQPQHF. The CDR3 nucleotides read TGTGCCATCAGTGGGGACACCGCCGTCAATCAGCCCCAGCATTTT.

The V and J genes are TRBV13 and TRBJ2-1; 9 nucleotides align to TRBD1. The V segment lost 3 bases and the J segment 8 bases; nucleotides outside the gene matches: 14. The length of the CDR3 is 17 residues. CDR1 and CDR2 from the germline V gene are PRHDT and FYEKMQ (reference sequence). CDR3: CASSFPRGQGTSDEQFF. The CDR3 bases are TGTGCCAGCAGCTTCCCCCGCGGACAGGGGACGTCCGATGAGCAGTTCTTC.

This rearrangement joins TRBV24-1 to TRBJ2-2; the D is unclear. V was pared by 6 bases and J by 5 bases, with 6 bases between. Germline loops: CDR1 KGHDR, CDR2 SFDVKD. The CDR3 is 12 amino acids. CDR3 sequence (DNA): TGTGCCACCAGTCCCGGAACCGGGGAGCTGTTTTTT. It specifies CATSPGTGELFF.

This clonotype appeared a few times. The chain carries TRBV24-1 and TRBJ2-5, with a tentative D call TRBD2 (5 bases). Germline CDR1 and CDR2: KGHDR and SFDVKD. The CDR3 sequence is 15 residues long. The V gene lost 1 base and the J gene lost 5 bases, with 13 bases spanning the gap. As DNA, the CDR3 is TGTGCCACCAGTGATTTCGAGGGAGACGGGGAGACCCAGTACTTC. Its protein product is CATSDFEGDGETQYF.

V and J are TRBV4-1 and TRBJ2-4; D is uncertain. The CDR3 length is 11 residues. CDR1 is MGHRA, CDR2 YSYEKL, per germline. Trimming stripped 1 base from V and 11 bases from J, with 6 bases between. This chain's CDR3 is CASSQGEVQYF. The CDR3 DNA sequence: TGCGCCAGCAGCCAAGGAGAGGTTCAGTACTTC.

The chain combines TRBV20-1 with TRBJ1-1, with TRBD1 matching 8 bases. This CDR3 is 15 amino acids long. J lost 1 base, V lost 0 bases, and 4 bases had no gene match. Germline values: CDR1 DFQATT, CDR2 SNEGSKA (reference sequence). In DNA form, the CDR3 reads TGCAGTGCTAGAGAGAGGACAGGGCCGAACACTGAAGCTTTCTTT. Its protein is CSARERTGPNTEAFF.

This clonotype was counted only a few times. V is TRBV11-2 and J is TRBJ1-3; D not certain. Germline CDR1 reads SGHAT; CDR2 reads FQNNGV. Deletions cut 6 bases from V and 0 bases from J, with 12 bases between. This CDR3 is built from 15 residues. CDR3 coding DNA: TGTGCCAGCAGGTTGGAGAAGACCTCTGGAAACACCATATATTTT. Its protein product is CASRLEKTSGNTIYF.

The chain links TRBV7-2 to TRBJ2-1; D may be TRBD1 (6 bases). V was pared by 6 bases and J by 0 bases, with 12 bases between. The germline V gene has CDR1 SGHTA and CDR2 FQGNSA. The CDR3 contains 15 residues. The CDR3 region has the DNA TGTGCCAGCAGTCAAGACAGGTACTCCTACAATGAGCAGTTCTTC. Translated: CASSQDRYSYNEQFF.

CDR3: CASSQPGQQSPSSGANVLTF. As DNA, the CDR3 is TGTGCCAGCAGCCAACCGGGACAGCAGTCCCCCAGCTCTGGGGCCAACGTCCTGACTTTC. The chain joins TRBV28 to TRBJ2-6, with TRBD1 identical over 7 bases. Unmatched junction bases numbered 17, after V lost 6 bases and J lost 0 bases. This CDR3 region has 20 residues. Germline CDR1 MDHEN, CDR2 SYDVKM.

Worth noting for this clonotype: Just one base apart from a much larger clone, this may be a read error. V and J are TRBV7-3 and TRBJ2-1, with unresolved D. This CDR3 contains 18 residues. CDR1 and CDR2 (germline): SGHTA, FQGTGA. This chain's CDR3 is CVSSLKAPWSPAYNEQFF. CDR3 in DNA: TGTGTCAGCAGCTTAAAAGCCCCCTGGTCCCCCGCCTACAATGAGCAGTTCTTC.

This chain links TRBV10-3 with TRBJ2-6; D is perhaps TRBD2 (6 bases). There are 19 residues in the CDR3. Trimming cost V 1 base and J 1 base, with 17 bases left between them. Per the germline V gene, CDR1 is ENHRY and CDR2 is SYGVKD. CDR3 protein: CAISEWEASLSSGANVLTF. Here the CDR3 DNA reads TGTGCCATCAGTGAGTGGGAGGCCTCCTTAAGTTCTGGGGCCAACGTCCTGACTTTC.

J is TRBJ1-1 and V is TRBV7-9, with 10 bases that match TRBD1. The germline V gene encodes CDR1 SEHNR and CDR2 FQNEAQ (reference sequence). This CDR3 region has 15 residues. V shed 5 bases and J 6 bases; nucleotides not matched to a gene: 9. The CDR3 nucleotides read TGTGCCAGCAGCCTAGGACAGGGGGAGGTCGCTGAAGCTTTCTTT. Protein: CASSLGQGEVAEAFF.

The rearrangement links TRBV6-6 to TRBJ1-1; D call uncertain. V gave up 6 bases and J gave up 1 base, with 12 bases separating them. Germline values: CDR1 MNHNY, CDR2 SVGAGI (reference sequence). This CDR3 region has 14 residues. CDR3 amino acids: CASSSDIGNTEAFF. DNA of the CDR3: TGTGCCAGCAGCTCCGATATAGGGAACACTGAAGCTTTCTTT.

This clonotype was picked up a small number of times. The V and J genes are TRBV2 and TRBJ1-2; D is perhaps TRBD1 (6 bases). The CDR3 totals 14 residues. Germline lookup yields CDR1 SNHLY and CDR2 FYNNEI. V was pared by 8 bases and J by 2 bases, with 15 bases between. CDR3 DNA sequence: TGTGCCAGCGGGAGACAGGCTACCAACTATGGCTACACCTTC. As protein: CASGRQATNYGYTF.

As concerns this clonotype: A read error may produce the germline difference seen at one junction end. This sequence joins TRBV7-6 and TRBJ2-3, with no clear D. Germline V gene sequence: CDR1 SGHVS, CDR2 FNYEAQ. This CDR3 has 12 amino acids. The CDR3 sequence: CASSFTTDKQYF. CDR3 bases: TGTGCCAGCAGCTTCACCACAGATAAGCAGTATTTT.